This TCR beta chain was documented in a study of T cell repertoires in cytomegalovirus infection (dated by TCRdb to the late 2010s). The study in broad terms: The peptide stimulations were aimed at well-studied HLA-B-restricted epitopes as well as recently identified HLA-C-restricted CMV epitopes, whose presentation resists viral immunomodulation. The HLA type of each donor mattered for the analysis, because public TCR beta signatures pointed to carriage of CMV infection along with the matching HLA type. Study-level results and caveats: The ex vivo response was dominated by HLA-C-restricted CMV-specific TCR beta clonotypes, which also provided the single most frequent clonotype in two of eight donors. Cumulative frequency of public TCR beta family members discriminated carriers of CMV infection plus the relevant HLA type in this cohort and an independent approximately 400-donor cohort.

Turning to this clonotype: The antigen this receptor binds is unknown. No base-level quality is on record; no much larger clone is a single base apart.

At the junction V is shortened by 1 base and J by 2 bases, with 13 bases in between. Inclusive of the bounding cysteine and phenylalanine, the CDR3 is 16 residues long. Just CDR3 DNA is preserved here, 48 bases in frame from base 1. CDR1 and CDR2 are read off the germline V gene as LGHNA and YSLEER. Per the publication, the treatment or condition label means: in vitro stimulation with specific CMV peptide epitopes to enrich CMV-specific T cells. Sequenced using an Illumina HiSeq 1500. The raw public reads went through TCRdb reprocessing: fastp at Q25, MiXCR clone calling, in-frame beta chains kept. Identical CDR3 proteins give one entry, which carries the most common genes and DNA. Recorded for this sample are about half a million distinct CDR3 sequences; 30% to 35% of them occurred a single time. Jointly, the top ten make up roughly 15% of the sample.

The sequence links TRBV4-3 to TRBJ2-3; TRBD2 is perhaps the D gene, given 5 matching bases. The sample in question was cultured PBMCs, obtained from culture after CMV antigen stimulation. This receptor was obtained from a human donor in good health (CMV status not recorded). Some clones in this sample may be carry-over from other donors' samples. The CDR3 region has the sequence CASSQAVWRVTDTQYF. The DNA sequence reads TGCGCCAGCAGCCAAGCCGTCTGGCGGGTCACAGATACGCAGTATTTT.